This passage covers 28 T cell receptor beta chains from one sample sequenced in a study of spatial heterogeneity in lung cancer (dated by TCRdb to between 2018 and 2021). The receptor library was made with 5' RACE. TCRdb names NextSeq 500 as the instrument used. In TCRdb, the public reads were trimmed at Q25 with fastp and aligned with MiXCR, with productive beta chains retained. Rows with one shared CDR3 protein collapse into an entry with the most common genes and DNA. This sample is represented by 43,000 or so distinct CDR3 sequences; about 6.7% of them were singletons. Of the sample, roughly two fifths is held by the ten largest clones. This sample's time point label indicates: sample taken at primary tumor resection. Without any cell sorting, TCR sequencing was performed on whole RNA extracted either from tumor and nontumor lung tissue or from cryopreserved PBMC samples. Sequences were derived from PBMCs, sampled at surgery. The receptors shown here come from a female donor with early-stage non-small cell lung cancer.

At least ten counts were recorded for this clonotype. The chain recombines TRBV20-1 with TRBJ2-3; weak D call: TRBD2 (5 bases). Germline CDR1 reads DFQATT; CDR2 reads SNEGSKA (reference sequence). V was shortened by 8 bases and J by 1 base, with 31 bases between the two germline ends. The CDR3 spans 19 residues. This CDR3 reads CSPLIGGSLWQRGTDTQYF. CDR3 DNA: TGCAGTCCTTTAATCGGCGGGTCGCTATGGCAACGAGGCACAGATACGCAGTATTTT.

This clonotype was counted at least ten times. The rearrangement uses TRBV3-1 and TRBJ2-7; TRBD1 agrees at 8 bases. The V gene end was trimmed by 5 bases and the J gene end by 4 bases; junction bases not matched to a gene: 10. CDR1 LGHDT and CDR2 YNNKEL come from the germline V gene (reference sequence). The CDR3 is 15 residues long. The CDR3 DNA reads as TGTGCCAGCAGCTTACGTGCAGGGGGCTGGTACGAGCAGTACTTC. Translating gives CASSLRAGGWYEQYF.

The J gene is TRBJ2-7, the V gene TRBV7-9; the D gene is possibly TRBD1 (6 bases). Looked up from germline, CDR1 is SEHNR and CDR2 is FQNEAQ (reference sequence). The CDR3 is 15 residues long. V lost 0 bases, J lost 2 bases, and 11 bases lay in between. CDR3 DNA sequence: TGTGCCAGCAGCTTAGCGCAGGGGTCTGCCTACGAGCAGTACTTC. Protein sequence: CASSLAQGSAYEQYF.

This clonotype was observed at least ten times. The genes are TRBV7-2 and TRBJ2-1; D unclear. Germline assignment: CDR1 SGHTA and CDR2 FQGNSA. This CDR3 contains 13 residues. With 0 bases removed from V and 4 bases from J, the gap between germline ends came to 4 bases. Written as DNA, the CDR3 is TGTGCCAGCAGCTTAGCGAGGTACAATGAGCAGTTCTTC. It encodes CASSLARYNEQFF.

This clonotype was counted many times. The chain carries TRBV5-1 and TRBJ2-1, with 9 bases aligning to TRBD2. V shed 4 bases and J 8 bases; nucleotides not matched to a gene: 13. The CDR3 is made up of 16 amino acids. Germline V gene lookup returns CDR1 SGHRS and CDR2 YFSETQ. Written as DNA, the CDR3 is TGCGCCAGCAGCCCGGCCCCTAGCGGGGTGAGCCATGAGCAGTTCTTC. The encoded protein is CASSPAPSGVSHEQFF.

In this sample, this clonotype turned up a few times. The CDR3 spells CASSPTSGAYEQYF. The CDR3, as DNA: TGCGCCAGCAGCCCGACTAGCGGGGCCTACGAGCAGTACTTC. The V and J genes are TRBV10-2 and TRBJ2-7; 11 bases fit TRBD2. The CDR3 has 14 amino acids. CDR1 and CDR2 from the germline V gene are WSHSY and SAAADI. V trimming: 6 bases; J trimming: 2 bases; junction bases outside the gene matches: 3.

The chain recombines TRBV29-1 with TRBJ2-7; D possibly corresponds to TRBD2 (5 bases). The CDR3 covers 12 residues. V lost 7 bases, J lost 6 bases, and 16 bases lay in between. The germline gives CDR1 SQVTM, CDR2 ANQGSEA. The DNA of the CDR3 is TGCAGCGCCGGAGTGGGGAGCTCCGAGCAGTACTTC. This gives the protein CSAGVGSSEQYF.

A remark on this clonotype: Since a much larger clone is just one base distant, this may be a read error. The V and J genes are TRBV11-2 and TRBJ2-3; the D call may be TRBD1 or TRBD2 (7 bases each). The V end lost 6 bases, the J end lost 7 bases, and 20 bases lay between the germline ends. The germline CDR1 and CDR2 sequences are SGHAT and FQNNGV. This CDR3 has 15 residues. CDR3 in amino acids: CASSHSRQGLNTQYF. In DNA form, the CDR3 reads TGTGCCAGCAGTCACTCAAGACAGGGACTAAATACGCAGTATTTT.

The V and J genes are TRBV6-1 and TRBJ1-2, with 8 bases aligning to TRBD1. The CDR3 spans 14 residues. The junction had 9 bases not matched to a gene; V was cut back by 7 bases and J by 5 bases. The germline V gene has CDR1 MNHNS and CDR2 SASEGT. The CDR3: CASTPDRAGYGYTF. CDR3 coding DNA: TGTGCCAGCACCCCGGACAGGGCGGGATATGGCTACACCTTC.

This chain uses TRBV27 with TRBJ2-7; no definite D call. Per germline, CDR1 MNHEY and CDR2 SMNVEV (reference sequence). The V and J ends lost 10 bases and 6 bases respectively, with 19 bases between them. CDR3 length: 13 residues. Here the CDR3 reads CATHGPNDLEQYF. CDR3 coding DNA: TGTGCCACACACGGGCCGAACGATCTCGAGCAGTACTTC.

This clonotype was observed a handful of times. The V and J genes are TRBV27 and TRBJ1-2; 9 bases match TRBD1. The CDR3 has 13 amino acids. With 6 bases clipped from V and 2 bases from J, the junction kept 1 base outside the gene matches. Per the germline V gene, CDR1 is MNHEY and CDR2 is SMNVEV (reference sequence). The CDR3 region is CASRDRGNYGYTF. The CDR3 nucleotides read TGTGCCAGCAGAGACAGGGGGAACTATGGCTACACCTTC.

This clonotype occurred many times. The J gene is TRBJ1-1, the V gene TRBV12-3 or TRBV12-4; no definite D call. V was pared by 6 bases and J by 5 bases, with 10 bases between. The CDR3 length is 12 residues. The CDR3 DNA is TGTGCCAGCAGCCCTCTGGGGACTGAAGCTTTCTTT. Its protein product is CASSPLGTEAFF.

This chain joins TRBV6-2 or TRBV6-3 and TRBJ1-6; the D is unclear. CDR1 is MNHEY and CDR2 is SVGEGT in the germline V gene. The CDR3 extends over 12 amino acids. The ends were cut back, 7 bases at V and 14 bases at J, with 15 bases in the middle. The CDR3 DNA is TGTGCCAGCACCCCAAGGTCCGGAACCCTCCACTTT. Translating gives CASTPRSGTLHF.

The rearrangement joins TRBV28 to TRBJ2-2; 13 positions match TRBD2. With V trimmed by 4 bases and J by 4 bases, 6 bases remained unmatched. CDR1 is MDHEN and CDR2 is SYDVKM in the germline V gene. This CDR3 contains 17 residues. The CDR3 DNA sequence: TGTGCCAGCAGTTACCAGACTAGCGGGGGGCCCACCGGGGAGCTGTTTTTT. Translated: CASSYQTSGGPTGELFF.

This clonotype appeared many times. The chain recombines TRBV12-3 or TRBV12-4 with TRBJ1-4; D is uncertain. V lost 7 bases and J lost 3, with 15 bases in between. The CDR3 loop spans 15 amino acids. The CDR3 reads CASTISGTANEKLFF. The CDR3, as DNA: TGTGCCAGCACCATCTCCGGTACGGCTAATGAAAAACTGTTTTTT.

This clonotype was observed many times. The chain carries TRBV30 and TRBJ2-3; 7 nucleotides line up with TRBD2. The ends lost 1 base at V and 1 base at J; junction bases unmatched: 8. The CDR3 spans 16 residues. The germline gives CDR1 GTSNPN, CDR2 SVGIG (reference sequence). In DNA form, the CDR3 reads TGTGCCTGGAGTGAGGCCAGCGGGGTCCGCACAGATACGCAGTATTTT. It translates to CAWSEASGVRTDTQYF.

Many counts were recorded for this clonotype. V is TRBV20-1 and J is TRBJ2-3; TRBD2 agrees at 8 bases. The CDR3 is made up of 15 amino acids. Germline V gene sequence: CDR1 DFQATT, CDR2 SNEGSKA (reference sequence). The V segment lost 1 base and the J segment 2 bases; nucleotides outside the gene matches: 5. CDR3 sequence (DNA): TGCAGTGCTAGAGGCGGGGGGTCTAACACAGATACGCAGTATTTT. Its protein product is CSARGGGSNTDTQYF.

The chain has TRBV20-1 and TRBJ2-5, with 8 nucleotides matching TRBD2. The CDR3 is 11 residues long. After removal of 8 bases from V and 6 bases from J, the junction contained 5 bases not matched to a gene. Germline V gives CDR1 DFQATT, CDR2 SNEGSKA (reference sequence). The CDR3 nucleotides read TGCAGTCGGGCGGGGGGCCAGACCCAGTACTTC. It is translated as CSRAGGQTQYF.

This clonotype was picked up many times. The rearrangement uses TRBV18 and TRBJ2-7; unclear D gene. In germline, CDR1 is KGHSH, CDR2 LQKENI. The V and J ends lost 3 bases and 0 bases respectively, with 6 bases between them. The CDR3 is 13 amino acids. CDR3: CASSPPSSYEQYF. Written as DNA, the CDR3 is TGTGCCAGCTCACCCCCGAGCTCCTACGAGCAGTACTTC.

This clonotype has at least ten counts. This chain joins TRBV18 and TRBJ1-1; TRBD1 matches at 7 bases. V trimming: 2 bases; J trimming: 0 bases; junction bases outside the gene matches: 9. Germline values: CDR1 KGHSH, CDR2 LQKENI. CDR3 size: 17 residues. CDR3 protein: CASSPFPLGTVNTEAFF. The CDR3 nucleotides are TGTGCCAGCTCACCATTCCCCTTAGGGACAGTGAACACTGAAGCTTTCTTT.

This clonotype appeared many times. The V gene is TRBV3-1, the J gene TRBJ2-5; 7 bases match TRBD2. With 1 base clipped from V and 5 bases from J, the junction kept 16 bases outside the gene matches. Germline lookup yields CDR1 LGHDT and CDR2 YNNKEL (reference sequence). CDR3 length: 18 residues. In nucleotides, the CDR3 is TGTGCCAGCAGCCAAGGTTCGAGCGGGGACCCCCGGGGGGAGACCCAGTACTTC. Translated: CASSQGSSGDPRGETQYF.

This clonotype has ten or more counts. The chain has TRBV10-2 and TRBJ1-5; D not resolved. V lost 0 bases and J 6 bases, leaving 9 bases between the germline ends. CDR3 length: 14 amino acids. Germline CDR1 is WSHSY and CDR2 is SAAADI. In DNA form, the CDR3 reads TGCGCCAGCAGTGAGTCGGTAGCAAGTCAGCCCCAGCATTTT. Its translation is CASSESVASQPQHF.

This clonotype has ten or more counts. This sequence joins TRBV7-2 and TRBJ2-1; tentatively, D is TRBD1 (6 bases). Germline-derived CDR1 and CDR2 are SGHTA and FQGNSA. The V and J ends lost 5 bases and 5 bases respectively, with 13 bases between them. The CDR3 runs to 14 residues. The CDR3 sequence is CASSRKTGHNEQFF. The CDR3, as DNA: TGTGCCAGCAGCCGAAAGACAGGACACAATGAGCAGTTCTTC.

There are many counts of this clonotype. The CDR3 loop reads CASSLFGEADTQYF. CDR3 sequence (DNA): TGCGCCAGCAGCTTGTTCGGGGAGGCAGATACGCAGTATTTT. J is TRBJ2-3 and V is TRBV5-1, with D possibly matching TRBD2 (6 bases). CDR3 size: 14 residues. CDR1 SGHRS and CDR2 YFSETQ come from the germline V gene. Between the trimmed V and J ends, which lost 1 base and 4 bases, there was a span of 10 bases.

This clonotype was detected many times. V gene TRBV7-9 combines with J gene TRBJ2-1, with 8 bases fitting TRBD1. The CDR3 extends over 13 amino acids. Trimming at V came to 3 bases and at J to 9 bases, leaving 4 bases not matched to a gene. Germline CDR1 SEHNR, CDR2 FQNEAQ (reference sequence). This chain's CDR3 is CASSFRGHGEQFF. CDR3 nucleotides: TGTGCCAGCAGCTTCAGGGGGCACGGTGAGCAGTTCTTC.

This clonotype was detected ten times or more. The rearrangement joins TRBV5-1 to TRBJ1-1; TRBD1 matches 7 bases. The junction had 8 bases not matched to a gene; V was cut back by 0 bases and J by 6 bases. Per the germline V gene, CDR1 is SGHRS and CDR2 is YFSETQ. The CDR3 totals 15 residues. In DNA, the CDR3 is TGCGCCAGCAGCTTGGTTGTGACAGGGAATGCTGAAGCTTTCTTT. Protein sequence: CASSLVVTGNAEAFF.

Ten or more counts support this clonotype. The chain couples TRBV4-2 to TRBJ2-3, with D tentatively TRBD2 (7 bases). Germline CDR1 is LGHNA and CDR2 is YNFKEQ. The CDR3 sequence is 18 residues long. The V and J ends lost 0 bases and 1 base respectively, with 17 bases between them. CDR3 nucleotide sequence: TGTGCCAGCAGCCAAGATTCCGCGGGGGCCAAACGCACAGATACGCAGTATTTT. It translates to CASSQDSAGAKRTDTQYF.

This clonotype has more than one count but fewer than ten. The rearrangement joins TRBV11-2 to TRBJ1-1, with D uncertain. The CDR3 spans 12 residues. Trimming took 3 bases from V and 5 from J, leaving 7 bases between them. Germline lookup yields CDR1 SGHAT and CDR2 FQNNGV. The CDR3 reads CASSFVPTEAFF. DNA of the CDR3: TGTGCCAGCAGCTTCGTGCCGACTGAAGCTTTCTTT.